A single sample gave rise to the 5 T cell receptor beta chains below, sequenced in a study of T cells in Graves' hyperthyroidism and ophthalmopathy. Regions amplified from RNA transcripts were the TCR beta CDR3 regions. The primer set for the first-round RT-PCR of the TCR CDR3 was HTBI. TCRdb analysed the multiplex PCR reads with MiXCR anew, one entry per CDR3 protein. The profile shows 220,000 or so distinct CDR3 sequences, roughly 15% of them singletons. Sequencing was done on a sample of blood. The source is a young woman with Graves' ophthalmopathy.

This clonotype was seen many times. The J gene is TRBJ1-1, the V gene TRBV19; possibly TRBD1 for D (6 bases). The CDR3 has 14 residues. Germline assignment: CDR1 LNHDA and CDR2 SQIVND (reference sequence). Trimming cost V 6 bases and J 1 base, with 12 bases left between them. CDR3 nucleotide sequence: TGTGCCAGTAGAACGGGACAACCGAACACTGAAGCTTTCTTT. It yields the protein CASRTGQPNTEAFF. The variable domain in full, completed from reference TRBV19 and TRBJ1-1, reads DGGITQSPKYLFRKEGQNVTLSCEQNLNHDAMYWYRQDPGQGLRLIYYSQIVNDFQKGDIAEGYSVSREKKESFPLTVTSAQKNPTAFYLCASRTGQPNTEAFFGQGTRLTVV.

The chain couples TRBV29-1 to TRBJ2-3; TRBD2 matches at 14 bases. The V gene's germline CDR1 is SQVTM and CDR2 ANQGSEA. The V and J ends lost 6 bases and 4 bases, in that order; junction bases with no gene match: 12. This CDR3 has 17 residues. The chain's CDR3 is CSVCLIGTSGRSDTQYF. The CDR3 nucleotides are TGCAGCGTCTGTTTGATCGGGACTAGCGGGAGATCAGATACGCAGTATTTT.

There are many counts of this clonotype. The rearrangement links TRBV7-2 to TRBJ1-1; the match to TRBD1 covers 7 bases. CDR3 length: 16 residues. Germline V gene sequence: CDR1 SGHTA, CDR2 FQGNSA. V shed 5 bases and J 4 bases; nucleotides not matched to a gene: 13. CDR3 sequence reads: CASSPGQLGWGTEAFF. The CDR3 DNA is TGTGCCAGCAGCCCGGGACAGTTGGGTTGGGGCACTGAAGCTTTCTTT.

The CDR3 loop reads CASSEEKFGRAEAFF. CDR3 bases: TGTGCCAGCAGCGAAGAGAAATTCGGACGGGCGGAAGCTTTCTTT. The gene calls are TRBV11-2 and TRBJ1-1, with unresolved D. The V end lost 5 bases, the J end lost 8 bases, and 21 bases lay between the germline ends. CDR3 length equals 15 residues. Germline CDR1 is SGHAT and CDR2 is FQNNGV.

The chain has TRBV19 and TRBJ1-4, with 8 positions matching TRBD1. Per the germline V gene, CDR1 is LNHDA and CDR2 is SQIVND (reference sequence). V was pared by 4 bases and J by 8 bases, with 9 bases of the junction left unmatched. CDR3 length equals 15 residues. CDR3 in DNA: TGTGCCAGTAGTACAAGACAGGGGTCGGGCGAAAAACTGTTTTTT. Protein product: CASSTRQGSGEKLFF.